This T cell receptor (beta chain) was recovered during a study of blood T cell repertoires in COVID-19. Original handling: The assay estimated nucleated cells by amplifying reference gene primers. The assay was immunoSEQ multiplex PCR, and TCRdb's table has in-frame clones only and misses some. The V and J calls and clone size are taken from that table; D and trimming were inferred from the DNA. Among about 480,000 clones, 85% to 90% were seen once, and the ten largest hold roughly 1.9%. The CDR3 extends over 16 amino acids. The germline V and J ends were trimmed by 6 bases and 6 bases, with 20 bases remaining between them. CDR1 and CDR2 from the germline V gene are MNHEY and SMNVEV (reference sequence).

The source is a woman aged 40 to 49 who had recovered from COVID-19. The V and J genes are TRBV27 and TRBJ1-4; perhaps TRBD1 as D (6 bases). The sequencing sample was made of PBMCs or T cells enriched from blood (not recorded which). The CDR3 reads CASSPMGAEAYEKLFF. DNA of the CDR3: TGTGCCAGCAGCCCCATGGGGGCAGAGGCCTATGAAAAACTGTTTTTT.